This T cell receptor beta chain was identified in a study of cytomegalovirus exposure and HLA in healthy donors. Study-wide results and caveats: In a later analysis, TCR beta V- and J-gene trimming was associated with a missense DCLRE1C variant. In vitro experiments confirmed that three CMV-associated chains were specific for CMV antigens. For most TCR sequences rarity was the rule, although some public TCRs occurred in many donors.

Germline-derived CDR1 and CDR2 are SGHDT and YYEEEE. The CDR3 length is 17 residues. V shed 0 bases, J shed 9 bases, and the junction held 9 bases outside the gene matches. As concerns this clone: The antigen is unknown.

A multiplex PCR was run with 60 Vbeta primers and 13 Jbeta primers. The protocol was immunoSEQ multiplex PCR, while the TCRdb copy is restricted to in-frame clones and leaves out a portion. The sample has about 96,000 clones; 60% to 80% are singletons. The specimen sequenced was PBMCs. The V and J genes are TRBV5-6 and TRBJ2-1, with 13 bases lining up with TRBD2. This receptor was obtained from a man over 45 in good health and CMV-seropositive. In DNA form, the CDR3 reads TGTGCCAGCAGCTTGGAAGGACTAGCGGGGGCCTTCGGTGAGCAGTTCTTC. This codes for CASSLEGLAGAFGEQFF.